This TCR beta chain was captured in a study of OX40 agonist ivuxolimab in advanced cancers. Sequencing was performed with immunoSEQ multiplex PCR; in TCRdb, only in-frame clones are kept and a portion is missing. The sample includes under 80,000 clones, approximately 81% of them seen just once. V lost 8 bases and J lost 1; bases outside the gene matches: 6. The germline CDR1 and CDR2 sequences are LNHNV and YYDKDF (reference sequence). CDR3 size: 16 residues. This sequence joins TRBV15 and TRBJ2-2, with 11 bases that match TRBD1. This clonotype was obtained from an adult with an advanced solid tumor such as melanoma, head and neck, liver or kidney cancer. The specimen was CD4+ or CD8+ T cells sorted from blood, collected in a trial of the OX40 agonist ivuxolimab. The DNA for the CDR3 is TGTGCCACCCGGGACAGGGGGTCCATGAACACCGGGGAGCTGTTTTTT. Amino acids: CATRDRGSMNTGELFF.